The rows below give T cell receptor beta chains drawn from one sample of a study of T cells after yellow fever vaccination. In TCRdb, the 5' RACE reads were re-called with MiXCR into one record per CDR3 protein. This sample has approximately 550,000 distinct CDR3 sequences; roughly 13% occur once, and the top ten carry over 13%. The sequencing here drew on PBMCs, taken on the day of the yellow fever booster vaccination. The receptors were sampled from a man aged 25-45 years who received the YFV17D yellow fever vaccine. Each CDR3 is given with its conserved first and last residue. Each record gives: J gene, V gene, CDR3 protein.

J gene: TRBJ1-1; V gene: TRBV15; CDR3 protein: CATSREVSFVGNTEAFF
J gene: TRBJ2-1; V gene: TRBV7-2; CDR3 protein: CASSLAPPTSGPHNEQFF
J gene: TRBJ2-7; V gene: TRBV7-8; CDR3 protein: CASSLGVASHEQYF
J gene: TRBJ2-1; V gene: TRBV24-1; CDR3 protein: CATSDMAGGPGEQFF
J gene: TRBJ2-7; V gene: TRBV5-1; CDR3 protein: CASSLGRADEQYF
J gene: TRBJ2-1; V gene: TRBV5-1; CDR3 protein: CASSLTRSSYNEQFF
J gene: TRBJ2-5; V gene: TRBV5-6; CDR3 protein: CASSYLRDSQETQYF
J gene: TRBJ2-4; V gene: TRBV21-1; CDR3 protein: CASSKIRGEDKNIQYF
J gene: TRBJ2-7; V gene: TRBV6-1; CDR3 protein: CASSDSLRTGGAYEQYF
J gene: TRBJ2-1; V gene: TRBV5-1; CDR3 protein: CASGDPGLYVVSDEQFF
J gene: TRBJ1-4; V gene: TRBV7-2; CDR3 protein: CASSFSSGVPEKLFF
J gene: TRBJ2-1; V gene: TRBV5-1; CDR3 protein: CASSGDTHYNEQFF
J gene: TRBJ2-2; V gene: TRBV6-2/TRBV6-3; CDR3 protein: CASSNLRNTGELFF
J gene: TRBJ2-5; V gene: TRBV15; CDR3 protein: CATSRVRQETQYF
J gene: TRBJ2-7; V gene: TRBV7-3; CDR3 protein: CASSSGQGANEQYF
J gene: TRBJ2-3; V gene: TRBV4-2; CDR3 protein: CASGGGSPFTDTQYF
J gene: TRBJ2-2; V gene: TRBV30; CDR3 protein: CAWSGARPLRANTGELFF
J gene: TRBJ1-6; V gene: TRBV12-3/TRBV12-4; CDR3 protein: CASTISGGHSPLHF
J gene: TRBJ1-4; V gene: TRBV14; CDR3 protein: CASSQVSGAKLFF
J gene: TRBJ1-3; V gene: TRBV20-1; CDR3 protein: CSARDGGLGGSGNTIYF
J gene: TRBJ2-3; V gene: TRBV5-1; CDR3 protein: CASSARPPTDTQYF
J gene: TRBJ2-3; V gene: TRBV4-3; CDR3 protein: CASRQDKWGIMSDTQYF
J gene: TRBJ2-2; V gene: TRBV20-1; CDR3 protein: CSARDTGTGTGELFF
J gene: TRBJ2-7; V gene: TRBV18; CDR3 protein: CASSPPGRSGSSYEQYF
J gene: TRBJ2-1; V gene: TRBV5-1; CDR3 protein: CASSLDTYSYNEQFF
J gene: TRBJ1-3; V gene: TRBV5-1; CDR3 protein: CASSLEVGVSSGNTIYF
J gene: TRBJ2-1; V gene: TRBV23-1; CDR3 protein: CASGLAGDVRVNEQFF
J gene: TRBJ2-1; V gene: TRBV5-4; CDR3 protein: CASSSQRDGGDEQFF
J gene: TRBJ2-7; V gene: TRBV12-3/TRBV12-4; CDR3 protein: CASTPDGGYEQYF
J gene: TRBJ2-5; V gene: TRBV28; CDR3 protein: CASSFRRAREETQYF
J gene: TRBJ2-7; V gene: TRBV6-1; CDR3 protein: CASTQGRGTYEQYF
J gene: TRBJ2-3; V gene: TRBV18; CDR3 protein: CASSPQGGTDTQYF
J gene: TRBJ2-2; V gene: TRBV20-1; CDR3 protein: CCARSGLAGESGELFF
J gene: TRBJ2-7; V gene: TRBV10-2; CDR3 protein: CASSVSFPYEQYF
J gene: TRBJ1-6; V gene: TRBV5-1; CDR3 protein: CASSLVSNSPLHF
J gene: TRBJ2-7; V gene: TRBV7-2; CDR3 protein: CASSLSHYEQYF